This T cell receptor beta chain was recorded in a study of T cell repertoires and HLA-DP antigens. Study background: Alloreactive CD4+ T cells targeted HLA-DP on transduced HeLa. Broader study findings: Clones undetected before culture averaged approximately 35% against one allele and approximately 51% against the other.

The CDR3 totals 14 residues. Trimming shortened V by 7 bases and J by 3 bases, and 15 bases separated the two germline ends. CDR1 is LNHDA and CDR2 is SQIVND in the germline V gene (reference sequence). A remark on this clone: Its antigen is currently unknown.

Sequencing was performed with immunoSEQ multiplex PCR; in TCRdb, only in-frame clones are kept and a portion is missing. Altogether about 120,000 clones are present, 80% to 95% being singletons, with the ten largest covering approximately 0.29%. Sequences were obtained from CD4+ T cells from PBMCs. V and J are TRBV19 and TRBJ1-2, with TRBD1 as a possible D gene (6 bases). The TCR originated in a woman younger than 35 in good health and CMV-seronegative. The DNA of the CDR3 is TGTGCCAGTACCAAGACAGGAGCCTACTATGGCTACACCTTC. Its protein product is CASTKTGAYYGYTF.